This is a list of T cell receptor beta chains from one sample in a study of blood T cell repertoires in COVID-19. Generated by immunoSEQ multiplex PCR, the TCRdb table keeps only in-frame clones and is missing some. The sample lists roughly 200,000 clones, roughly 90% occurring once. The sample consisted of peripheral blood. The receptors were sampled from a man between 18 and 29 years old with active or convalescent COVID-19. The CDR3 runs from the conserved cysteine through the conserved F or W. Each record gives: J gene, V gene, D gene, clone size, CDR3 DNA, CDR3 protein. A D gene is named only where the DNA matches it firmly. Clone sizes are given selectively: once, few, many, or a class where the clone is expanded.

J gene: TRBJ1-2; V gene: TRBV12-1; D gene: -; clone size: -; CDR3 DNA: TGTGCCAGCAGCTTTGCGCGGCAGGGGCTATATATAGCTAACTATGGCTACACCTTC; CDR3 protein: CASSFARQGLYIANYGYTF
J gene: TRBJ1-4; V gene: TRBV15; D gene: TRBD1; clone size: -; CDR3 DNA: TGTGCCACCAGCAGAGAAGGGGGACAGGTTAATGAAAAACTGTTTTTT; CDR3 protein: CATSREGGQVNEKLFF
J gene: TRBJ2-7; V gene: TRBV30; D gene: TRBD1; clone size: -; CDR3 DNA: TGTGCCTGGAGTGTAGGACTTGTAAGGGACAGGGGTCACAACGAGCAGTACTTC; CDR3 protein: CAWSVGLVRDRGHNEQYF
J gene: TRBJ2-5; V gene: TRBV7-9; D gene: -; clone size: -; CDR3 DNA: TGTGCCAGCAGCCAATTGCAGGCCAACCAAGAGACCCAGTACTTC; CDR3 protein: CASSQLQANQETQYF
J gene: TRBJ2-3; V gene: TRBV19; D gene: -; clone size: once; CDR3 DNA: TGTGCCAGTAGTACGAGACTAAACACAGATACGCAGTATTTT; CDR3 protein: CASSTRLNTDTQYF
J gene: TRBJ1-1; V gene: TRBV18; D gene: -; clone size: few; CDR3 DNA: TGTGCCAGCTCACCGACAGGGAACACTGAAGCTTTCTTT; CDR3 protein: CASSPTGNTEAFF
J gene: TRBJ2-7; V gene: TRBV27; D gene: TRBD2; clone size: -; CDR3 DNA: TGTGCCAGCAGTAAGGCCGGGACTAGCGTCCACGAGCAGTACTTC; CDR3 protein: CASSKAGTSVHEQYF
J gene: TRBJ1-4; V gene: TRBV7-6; D gene: -; clone size: -; CDR3 DNA: TGTGCCAGCAGCTTAGACGCAGGGAGGGAAAAACTGTTTTTT; CDR3 protein: CASSLDAGREKLFF
J gene: TRBJ2-5; V gene: TRBV4-3; D gene: TRBD2; clone size: -; CDR3 DNA: TGCGCCAGCAGCCTCATGGTCGGGGAGGGCCAAGAGACCCAGTACTTC; CDR3 protein: CASSLMVGEGQETQYF
J gene: TRBJ2-5; V gene: TRBV18; D gene: TRBD2; clone size: -; CDR3 DNA: TGTGCCAGCTCACCAACGGTAACAGCGGGGTCGGAGACCCAGTACTTC; CDR3 protein: CASSPTVTAGSETQYF
J gene: TRBJ1-4; V gene: TRBV9; D gene: -; clone size: -; CDR3 DNA: TGTGCCAGCAGCGCCGACACGATAAATGAAAAACTGTTTTTT; CDR3 protein: CASSADTINEKLFF
J gene: TRBJ2-6; V gene: TRBV14; D gene: -; clone size: -; CDR3 DNA: TGTGCCAGCAGCGCCAGGGGGGCTGGGGCCAACGTCCTGACTTTC; CDR3 protein: CASSARGAGANVLTF
J gene: TRBJ1-2; V gene: TRBV5-1; D gene: TRBD1; clone size: -; CDR3 DNA: TGCGCCAGCAGCTTGGTTGGGACAGGGTATGGCTACACCTTC; CDR3 protein: CASSLVGTGYGYTF
J gene: TRBJ2-6; V gene: TRBV7-2; D gene: -; clone size: -; CDR3 DNA: TGTGCCAGCAGCTTAGTTGGGGCGAGCTCTGGGGCCAACGTCCTGACTTTC; CDR3 protein: CASSLVGASSGANVLTF
J gene: TRBJ1-1; V gene: TRBV18; D gene: TRBD1; clone size: -; CDR3 DNA: TGTGCCAGCTCACAAGGACAGGGTATCTTTGAAGCTTTCTTT; CDR3 protein: CASSQGQGIFEAFF
J gene: TRBJ1-1; V gene: TRBV2; D gene: -; clone size: -; CDR3 DNA: TGTGCCAGCAGGAGAGACAGGACAGCTTTCTTT; CDR3 protein: CASRRDRTAFF